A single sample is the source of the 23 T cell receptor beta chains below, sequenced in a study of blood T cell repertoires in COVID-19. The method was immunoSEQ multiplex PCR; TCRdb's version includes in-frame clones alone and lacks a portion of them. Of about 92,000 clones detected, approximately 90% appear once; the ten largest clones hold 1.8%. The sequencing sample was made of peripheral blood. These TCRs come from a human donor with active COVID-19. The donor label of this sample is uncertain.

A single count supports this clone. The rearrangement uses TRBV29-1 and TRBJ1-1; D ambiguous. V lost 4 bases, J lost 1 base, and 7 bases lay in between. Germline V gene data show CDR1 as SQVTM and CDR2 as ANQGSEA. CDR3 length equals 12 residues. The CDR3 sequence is CSVVAGNTEAFF. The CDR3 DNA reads TGCAGCGTTGTAGCGGGGAACACTGAAGCTTTCTTT.

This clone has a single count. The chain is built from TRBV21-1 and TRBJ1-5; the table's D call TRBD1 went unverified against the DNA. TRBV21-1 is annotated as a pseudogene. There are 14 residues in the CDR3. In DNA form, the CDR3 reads TGTGCCAGCCACAAGGGACAGGGCAATCAGCCCCAGCATTTT. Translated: CASHKGQGNQPQHF.

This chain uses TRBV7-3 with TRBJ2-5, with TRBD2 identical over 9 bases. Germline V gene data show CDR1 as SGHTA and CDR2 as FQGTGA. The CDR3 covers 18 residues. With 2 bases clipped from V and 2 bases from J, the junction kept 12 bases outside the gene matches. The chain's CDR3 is CASSLAPPGAGGQETQYF. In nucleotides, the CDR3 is TGTGCCAGCAGCTTAGCCCCCCCGGGGGCGGGGGGGCAAGAGACCCAGTACTTC.

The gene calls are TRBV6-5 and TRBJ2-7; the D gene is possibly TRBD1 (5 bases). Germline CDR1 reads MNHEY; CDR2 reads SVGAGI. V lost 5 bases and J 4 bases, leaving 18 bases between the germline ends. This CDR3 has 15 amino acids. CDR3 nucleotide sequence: TGTGCCAGCAGTACACACAGGAATGGGGCTTACGAGCAGTACTTC. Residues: CASSTHRNGAYEQYF.

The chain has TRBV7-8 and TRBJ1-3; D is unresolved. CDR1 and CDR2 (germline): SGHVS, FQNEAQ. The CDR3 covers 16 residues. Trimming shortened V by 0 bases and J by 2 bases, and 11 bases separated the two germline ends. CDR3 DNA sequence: TGTGCCAGCAGCTTAGCCGGCGGGGTGGCTGGAAACACCATATATTTT. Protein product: CASSLAGGVAGNTIYF. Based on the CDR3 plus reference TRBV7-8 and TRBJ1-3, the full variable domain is GAGVSQSPRYKVAKRGQDVALRCDPISGHVSLFWYQQALGQGPEFLTYFQNEAQLDKSGLPSDRFFAERPEGSVSTLKIQRTQQEDSAVYLCASSLAGGVAGNTIYFGEGSWLTVV.

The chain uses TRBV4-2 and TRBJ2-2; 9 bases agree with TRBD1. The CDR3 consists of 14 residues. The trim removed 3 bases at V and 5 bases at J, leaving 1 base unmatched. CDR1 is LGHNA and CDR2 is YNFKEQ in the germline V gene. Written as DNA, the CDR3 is TGTGCCAGCAGCCAGGGACAGGGAACCGGGGAGCTGTTTTTT. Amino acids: CASSQGQGTGELFF.

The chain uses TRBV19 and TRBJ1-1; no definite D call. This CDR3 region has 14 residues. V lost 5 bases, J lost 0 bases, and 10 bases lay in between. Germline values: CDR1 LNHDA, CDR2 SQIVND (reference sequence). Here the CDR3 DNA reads TGTGCCAGTAGTCCTACAGTCTTGAACACTGAAGCTTTCTTT. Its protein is CASSPTVLNTEAFF.

The CDR3 region is CASSQVTQAGQETQYF. The CDR3 DNA is TGCGCCAGCAGCCAAGTAACCCAGGCAGGGCAAGAGACCCAGTACTTC. The chain employs TRBV4-3 and TRBJ2-5, with a tentative D call TRBD1 (5 bases). Germline loops: CDR1 LGHNA, CDR2 YSLEER. The CDR3 loop spans 16 amino acids. The V and J ends lost 1 base and 2 bases respectively, with 14 bases between them.

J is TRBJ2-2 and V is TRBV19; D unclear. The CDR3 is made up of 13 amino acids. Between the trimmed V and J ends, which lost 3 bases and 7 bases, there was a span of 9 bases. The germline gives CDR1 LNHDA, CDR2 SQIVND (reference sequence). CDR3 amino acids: CASSISRGGELFF. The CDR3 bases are TGTGCCAGTAGTATTTCCAGAGGCGGGGAGCTGTTTTTT.

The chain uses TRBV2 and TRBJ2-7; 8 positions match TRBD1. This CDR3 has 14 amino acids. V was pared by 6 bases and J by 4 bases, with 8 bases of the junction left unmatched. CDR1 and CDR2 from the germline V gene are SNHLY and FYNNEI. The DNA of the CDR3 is TGTGCCAGCAGGCCTTCAGGGGGCGCGTACGAGCAGTACTTC. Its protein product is CASRPSGGAYEQYF.

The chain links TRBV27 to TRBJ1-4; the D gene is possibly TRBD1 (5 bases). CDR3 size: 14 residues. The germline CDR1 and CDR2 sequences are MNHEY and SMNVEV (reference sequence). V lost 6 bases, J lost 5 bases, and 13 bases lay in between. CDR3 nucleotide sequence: TGTGCCAGCAGCCCAGGGATTTCAAATGAAAAACTGTTTTTT. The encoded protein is CASSPGISNEKLFF.

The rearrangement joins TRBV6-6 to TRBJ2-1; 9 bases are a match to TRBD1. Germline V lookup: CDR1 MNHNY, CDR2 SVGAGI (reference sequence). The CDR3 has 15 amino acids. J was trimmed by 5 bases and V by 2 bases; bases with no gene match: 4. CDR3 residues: CASSYPGTGNNEQFF. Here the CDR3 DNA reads TGTGCCAGCAGTTACCCCGGGACAGGGAACAATGAGCAGTTCTTC.

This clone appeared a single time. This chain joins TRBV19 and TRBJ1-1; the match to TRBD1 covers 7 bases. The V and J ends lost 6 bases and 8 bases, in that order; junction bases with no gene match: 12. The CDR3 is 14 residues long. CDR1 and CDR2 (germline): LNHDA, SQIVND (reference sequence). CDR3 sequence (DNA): TGTGCCAGTAGCGCGAACCCCAGGGGGTTGGAAGCTTTCTTT. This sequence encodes CASSANPRGLEAFF.

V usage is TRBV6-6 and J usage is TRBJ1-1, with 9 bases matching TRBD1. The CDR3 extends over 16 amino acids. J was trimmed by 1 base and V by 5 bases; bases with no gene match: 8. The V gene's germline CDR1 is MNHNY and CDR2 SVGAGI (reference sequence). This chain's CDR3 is CASSVPGQGQNTEAFF. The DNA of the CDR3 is TGTGCCAGCAGTGTACCGGGACAGGGACAGAACACTGAAGCTTTCTTT.

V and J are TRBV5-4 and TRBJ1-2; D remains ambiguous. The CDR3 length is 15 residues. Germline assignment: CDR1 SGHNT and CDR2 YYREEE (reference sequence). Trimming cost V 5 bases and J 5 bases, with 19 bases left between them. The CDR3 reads CASRDPRQDGYGYTF. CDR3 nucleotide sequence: TGTGCCAGCAGGGATCCTCGACAAGACGGATATGGCTACACCTTC. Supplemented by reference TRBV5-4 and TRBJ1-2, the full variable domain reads ETGVTQSPTHLIKTRGQQVTLRCSSQSGHNTVSWYQQALGQGPQFIFQYYREEENGRGNFPPRFSGLQFPNYSSELNVNALELDDSALYLCASRDPRQDGYGYTFGSGTRLTVV.

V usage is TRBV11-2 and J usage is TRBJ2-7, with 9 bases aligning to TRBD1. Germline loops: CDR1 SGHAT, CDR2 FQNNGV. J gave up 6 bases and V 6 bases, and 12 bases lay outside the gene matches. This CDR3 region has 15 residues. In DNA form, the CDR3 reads TGTGCCAGCAGTTCCGGGACAGGGAATAACGGCGAGCAGTACTTC. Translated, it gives CASSSGTGNNGEQYF.

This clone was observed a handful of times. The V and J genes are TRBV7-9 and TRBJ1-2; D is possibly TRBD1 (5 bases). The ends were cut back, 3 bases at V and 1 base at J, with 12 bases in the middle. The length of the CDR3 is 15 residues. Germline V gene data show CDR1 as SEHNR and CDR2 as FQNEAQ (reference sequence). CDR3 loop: CASSFQGRGNYGYTF. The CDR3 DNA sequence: TGTGCCAGCAGCTTCCAGGGAAGGGGTAACTATGGCTACACCTTC. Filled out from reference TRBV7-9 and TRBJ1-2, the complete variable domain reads DTGVSQNPRHKITKRGQNVTFRCDPISEHNRLYWYRQTLGQGPEFLTYFQNEAQLEKSRLLSDRFSAERPKGSFSTLEIQRTEQGDSAMYLCASSFQGRGNYGYTFGSGTRLTVV.

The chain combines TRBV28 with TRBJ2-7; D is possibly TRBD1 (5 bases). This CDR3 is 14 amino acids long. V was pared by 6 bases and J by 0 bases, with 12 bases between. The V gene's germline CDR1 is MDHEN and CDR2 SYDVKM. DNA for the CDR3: TGTGCCAGCAGCCAGCAGGGTTCCTCCTACGAGCAGTACTTC. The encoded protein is CASSQQGSSYEQYF.

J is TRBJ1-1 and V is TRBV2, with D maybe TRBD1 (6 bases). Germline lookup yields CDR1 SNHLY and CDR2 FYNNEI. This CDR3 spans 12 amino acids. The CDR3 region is CAGREGDTEAFF. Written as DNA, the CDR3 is TGTGCTGGCCGGGAGGGGGACACTGAAGCTTTCTTT.

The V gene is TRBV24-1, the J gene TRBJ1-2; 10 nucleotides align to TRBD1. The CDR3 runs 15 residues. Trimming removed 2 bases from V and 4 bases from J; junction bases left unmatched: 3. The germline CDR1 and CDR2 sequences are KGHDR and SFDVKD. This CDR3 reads CATSDSRQGAYGYTF. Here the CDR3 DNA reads TGTGCCACCAGTGATTCCCGACAGGGGGCCTATGGCTACACCTTC.

The CDR3, as DNA: TGCGCCAGCAGCTTGGAGTTGCAGGGGGCTATCACCGGGGAGCTGTTTTTT. It specifies CASSLELQGAITGELFF. The rearrangement uses TRBV5-1 and TRBJ2-2; 8 bases are shared with TRBD1. Trimming took 0 bases from V and 4 from J; bases not matched to a gene: 8. The CDR3 runs to 17 residues. The germline V gene encodes CDR1 SGHRS and CDR2 YFSETQ.

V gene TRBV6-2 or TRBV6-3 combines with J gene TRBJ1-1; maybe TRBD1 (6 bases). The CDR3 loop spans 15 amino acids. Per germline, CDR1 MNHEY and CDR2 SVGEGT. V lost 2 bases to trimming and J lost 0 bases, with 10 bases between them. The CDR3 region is CASSYGGHLNTEAFF. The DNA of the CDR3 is TGTGCCAGCAGTTACGGGGGACATCTGAACACTGAAGCTTTCTTT.

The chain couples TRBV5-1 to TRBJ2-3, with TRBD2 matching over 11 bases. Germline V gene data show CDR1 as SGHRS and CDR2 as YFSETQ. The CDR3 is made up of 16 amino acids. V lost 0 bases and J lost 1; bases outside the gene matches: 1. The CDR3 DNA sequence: TGCGCCAGCAGCTTGGGGGGACTAGCGGGCACAGATACGCAGTATTTT. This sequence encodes CASSLGGLAGTDTQYF.